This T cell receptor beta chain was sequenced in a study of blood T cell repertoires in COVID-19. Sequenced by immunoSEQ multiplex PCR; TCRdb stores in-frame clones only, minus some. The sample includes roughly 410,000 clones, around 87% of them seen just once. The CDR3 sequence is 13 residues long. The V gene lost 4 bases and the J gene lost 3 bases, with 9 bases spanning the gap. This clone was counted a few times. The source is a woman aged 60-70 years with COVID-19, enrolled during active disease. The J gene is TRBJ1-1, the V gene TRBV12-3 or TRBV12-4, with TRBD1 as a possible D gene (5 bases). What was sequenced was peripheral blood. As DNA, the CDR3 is TGTGCCAGCAGTTACGGAGGGGACACTGAAGCTTTCTTT. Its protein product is CASSYGGDTEAFF.